The 22 T cell receptor beta chains given below trace back to one sample, sequenced in a study of T cell responses to AZD1222 COVID-19 vaccine. Some clones are missing from TCRdb's copy, which holds only in-frame ones; the method was immunoSEQ multiplex PCR. The table has 200,000 to 250,000 clones, around 94% seen once. Sequencing used peripheral blood, obtained 28 days after the second dose of the MenACWY control vaccine. The receptors shown here come from an adult who received the MenACWY meningococcal vaccine as a control.

This rearrangement joins TRBV7-9 to TRBJ2-5, with no clear D. Trimming left V 5 bases short and J 7 bases short, with 17 bases between. There are 14 residues in the CDR3. Germline V lookup: CDR1 SEHNR, CDR2 FQNEAQ (reference sequence). The CDR3 sequence is CASSLTSGVGTQYF. Written as DNA, the CDR3 is TGTGCCAGCAGCCTGACCTCGGGCGTGGGGACCCAGTACTTC.

The chain has TRBV24-1 and TRBJ1-5, with D unclear. Germline lookup yields CDR1 KGHDR and CDR2 SFDVKD. V gave up 5 bases and J gave up 1 base, with 11 bases separating them. The CDR3 sequence is 15 residues long. DNA of the CDR3: TGTGCCACCAGTGGCGGGGATACGAGCAATCAGCCCCAGCATTTT. Protein product: CATSGGDTSNQPQHF.

This chain connects TRBV27 to TRBJ1-1; 9 bases fit TRBD1. The CDR3 contains 18 residues. Germline V gene sequence: CDR1 MNHEY, CDR2 SMNVEV (reference sequence). The junction had 17 bases not matched to a gene; V was cut back by 7 bases and J by 2 bases. The CDR3 is CASNSLGTGFSVNTEAFF. The CDR3, as DNA: TGTGCCAGCAATTCCTTGGGGACAGGGTTTTCAGTTAACACTGAAGCTTTCTTT.

The chain has TRBV19 and TRBJ2-7; 12 nucleotides line up with TRBD2. Germline CDR1 is LNHDA and CDR2 is SQIVND (reference sequence). CDR3 size: 13 residues. V shed 8 bases and J 3 bases; nucleotides not matched to a gene: 2. CDR3 residues: CASSSGRDYEQYF. The CDR3 region has the DNA TGTGCCAGTTCTAGCGGGAGGGACTACGAGCAGTACTTC.

The V and J genes are TRBV10-3 and TRBJ2-3; 11 bases are a match to TRBD1. Germline CDR1 and CDR2: ENHRY and SYGVKD. V dropped 9 bases and J dropped 1; count of bases not matched to a gene: 18. The CDR3 is made up of 19 amino acids. CDR3 in amino acids: CAISPHPGTGGPRTDTQYF. The CDR3 DNA reads as TGTGCCATTTCACCCCATCCGGGGACAGGGGGGCCCCGCACAGATACGCAGTATTTT.

This chain connects TRBV11-2 to TRBJ2-7; D might be TRBD1 (5 bases). Germline loops: CDR1 SGHAT, CDR2 FQNNGV. The ends were cut back, 7 bases at V and 0 bases at J, with 13 bases in the middle. The CDR3 runs to 14 residues. In DNA, the CDR3 is TGTGCCAGCAACTCCCAGGGCAGCTCCTACGAGCAGTACTTC. Translation gives CASNSQGSSYEQYF.

V gene TRBV15 combines with J gene TRBJ2-3; D is uncertain. Germline V gene sequence: CDR1 LNHNV, CDR2 YYDKDF (reference sequence). The CDR3 is 13 amino acids. V lost 3 bases, J lost 0 bases, and 4 bases lay in between. CDR3: CATSSISTDTQYF. Here the CDR3 DNA reads TGTGCCACCAGCAGTATTAGCACAGATACGCAGTATTTT.

The chain employs TRBV19 and TRBJ1-5; D is uncertain. This CDR3 is 14 amino acids long. V lost 0 bases, J lost 3 bases, and 6 bases lay in between. Germline CDR1 LNHDA, CDR2 SQIVND (reference sequence). CDR3 loop: CASSIEPDNQPQHF. CDR3 DNA: TGTGCCAGTAGTATAGAACCGGACAATCAGCCCCAGCATTTT.

This chain links TRBV28 with TRBJ2-1, with D possibly being TRBD2 (6 bases). Trimming stripped 6 bases from V and 4 bases from J, with 22 bases between. The CDR3 is 17 amino acids. In germline, CDR1 is MDHEN, CDR2 SYDVKM. CDR3 sequence: CASSPASAGSQYNEQFF. The CDR3 DNA is TGTGCCAGCAGCCCGGCGAGTGCGGGGAGCCAATACAATGAGCAGTTCTTC. Based on the CDR3 plus reference TRBV28 and TRBJ2-1, the full variable domain is DVKVTQSSRYLVKRTGEKVFLECVQDMDHENMFWYRQDPGLGLRLIYFSYDVKMKEKGDIPEGYSVSREKKERFSLILESASTNQTSMYLCASSPASAGSQYNEQFFGPGTRLTVL.

This chain links TRBV29-1 with TRBJ2-1, with D unresolved. The V end lost 4 bases, the J end lost 6 bases, and 13 bases lay between the germline ends. CDR3 size: 13 residues. Germline CDR1 is SQVTM and CDR2 is ANQGSEA. This CDR3 is CSVAPTNINEQFF. The CDR3 DNA follows: TGCAGCGTTGCCCCGACAAATATCAATGAGCAGTTCTTC.

The chain uses TRBV15 and TRBJ2-1, with 9 bases that match TRBD1. The germline V gene encodes CDR1 LNHNV and CDR2 YYDKDF (reference sequence). Trimming at V came to 4 bases and at J to 2 bases, leaving 3 bases not matched to a gene. CDR3 length: 15 residues. CDR3 loop: CATSKDRGTYNEQFF. The CDR3 DNA reads TGTGCCACCAGCAAGGACAGGGGAACCTACAATGAGCAGTTCTTC.

The count of this clone is one. This sequence joins TRBV7-8 and TRBJ1-4, with 7 bases fitting TRBD1. Germline V gene data show CDR1 as SGHVS and CDR2 as FQNEAQ. J lost 3 bases, V lost 6 bases, and 4 bases had no gene match. This CDR3 region has 14 residues. The CDR3 spells CASRPGTANEKLFF. For the CDR3, the DNA is TGTGCCAGCAGACCCGGGACAGCTAATGAAAAACTGTTTTTT.

A few counts support this clone. CDR3 amino acids: CASSLEQPGTGLYNEQFF. The CDR3 DNA reads as TGTGCCAGCAGCTTAGAACAACCCGGGACAGGGTTATACAATGAGCAGTTCTTC. The chain carries TRBV7-2 and TRBJ2-1, with 9 bases aligning to TRBD1. The CDR3 sequence is 18 residues long. Germline CDR1 SGHTA, CDR2 FQGNSA. J was trimmed by 4 bases and V by 1 base; bases with no gene match: 11.

The rearrangement links TRBV7-2 to TRBJ2-7; the D gene is possibly TRBD2 (6 bases). There are 12 residues in the CDR3. Germline V CDR1 and CDR2: SGHTA, FQGNSA. V lost 6 bases and J 10 bases, leaving 16 bases between the germline ends. CDR3 region: CASRGGGDLQYF. CDR3 coding DNA: TGTGCCAGCAGGGGAGGTGGGGACCTCCAGTACTTC.

The chain has TRBV29-1 and TRBJ2-1; TRBD2 might be the D (5 bases). Trimming shortened V by 4 bases and J by 8 bases, and 9 bases separated the two germline ends. This CDR3 has 11 residues. Germline V gene sequence: CDR1 SQVTM, CDR2 ANQGSEA. CDR3 amino acids: CSVVADYEQFF. The DNA for the CDR3 is TGCAGCGTTGTCGCGGACTATGAGCAGTTCTTC.

The chain carries TRBV27 and TRBJ2-1, with D unclear. This CDR3 comprises 14 residues. From germline, CDR1 is MNHEY and CDR2 SMNVEV (reference sequence). The V end was cut by 0 bases, the J end by 5 bases, with 8 bases between. This chain's CDR3 is CASSLSVLNNEQFF. In nucleotides, the CDR3 is TGTGCCAGCAGTTTATCGGTACTTAACAATGAGCAGTTCTTC.

The chain recombines TRBV5-8 with TRBJ2-4; D might be TRBD1 or TRBD2, each matching 6 bases. This CDR3 comprises 17 residues. V was cut by 1 base and J by 6 bases, with 20 bases left in between. Per germline, CDR1 SGHTS and CDR2 YDEGEE. The CDR3 loop reads CASSLRRGARHSNIQYF. The CDR3 DNA follows: TGTGCCAGCAGCTTGAGAAGGGGGGCACGCCATTCAAACATTCAGTACTTC.

The chain couples TRBV25-1 to TRBJ2-5; no clear D. Germline-derived CDR1 and CDR2 are MGHDK and SYGVNS. The CDR3 is 14 residues long. V lost 4 bases and J lost 5, with 14 bases in between. CDR3 DNA: TGTGCCAGCAGTGTCCATGGGATTGTGGAGACCCAGTACTTC. It specifies CASSVHGIVETQYF.

V usage is TRBV7-9 and J usage is TRBJ2-7; D perhaps matches TRBD2 (5 bases). V lost 4 bases, J lost 2 bases, and 12 bases lay in between. The CDR3 spans 14 residues. Germline loops: CDR1 SEHNR, CDR2 FQNEAQ (reference sequence). The CDR3 sequence: CASSSRRDTYEQYF. In DNA, the CDR3 is TGTGCCAGCAGCTCCCGCCGGGATACCTACGAGCAGTACTTC.

The rearrangement links TRBV30 to TRBJ2-1; D gene ambiguous. Between the trimmed V and J ends, which lost 0 bases and 9 bases, there was a span of 18 bases. The CDR3 contains 15 residues. Germline lookup yields CDR1 GTSNPN and CDR2 SVGIG (reference sequence). In DNA, the CDR3 is TGTGCCTGGAGTGTAGGTTTCGAAGGGTTCAGTGAGCAGTTCTTC. Its protein is CAWSVGFEGFSEQFF.

V is TRBV25-1 and J is TRBJ2-7; D call uncertain. Germline V gene sequence: CDR1 MGHDK, CDR2 SYGVNS. Trimming left V 6 bases short and J 4 bases short, with 7 bases between. This CDR3 spans 11 amino acids. The CDR3 loop reads CASSTGYEQYF. The DNA of the CDR3 is TGTGCCAGCAGCACGGGTTACGAGCAGTACTTC.

J is TRBJ1-4 and V is TRBV6-5, with 7 bases lining up with TRBD1. CDR3 length equals 14 residues. After removal of 6 bases from V and 5 bases from J, the junction contained 6 bases not matched to a gene. In germline, CDR1 is MNHEY, CDR2 SVGAGI. CDR3 in DNA: TGTGCCAGCAGCTTGGACAGGCCCAATGAAAAACTGTTTTTT. This translates into CASSLDRPNEKLFF.